This is a list of T cell receptor beta chains from one sample in a study of a mutant IDH1 vaccine in newly diagnosed glioma. No antigens are known for them. The assay was immunoSEQ multiplex PCR, and TCRdb's table has in-frame clones only and misses some. Of about 34,000 clones listed, around nine tenths are singletons. The sequenced sample was PBMCs, obtained from a glioma patient whose treatment included an IDH1 peptide vaccine. Every receptor here comes from a woman in her twenties or thirties with glioma. Each CDR3 is given with its conserved first and last residue. D genes are given only for firm matches. Clone size appears in some rows only: once, few, many, or a class for an expanded clone.

clone size	V gene	D gene	J gene	CDR3 protein	CDR3 DNA
NA	TRBV2	TRBD2	TRBJ2-2	CASSGVAGLNTGELFF	TGTGCCAGCAGTGGGGTAGCGGGGTTGAACACCGGGGAGCTGTTTTTT
NA	TRBV4-3	NA	TRBJ1-3	CASSQDVGGSTSGNTIYF	TGCGCCAGCAGCCAAGATGTTGGGGGTTCGACATCTGGAAACACCATATATTTT
NA	TRBV7-2	NA	TRBJ2-1	CASSPWTAYNEQFF	TGTGCCAGCAGCCCCTGGACAGCTTACAATGAGCAGTTCTTC
few	TRBV4-2	TRBD1	TRBJ1-1	CASSQDGTGDTEAFF	TGTGCCAGCAGCCAAGATGGGACAGGGGACACTGAAGCTTTCTTT
once	TRBV7-2	NA	TRBJ1-1	CASSLDLGGTYTEAFF	TGTGCCAGCAGCTTAGACTTGGGGGGGACCTACACTGAAGCTTTCTTT
NA	TRBV5-1	TRBD1	TRBJ2-7	CASSTGQGGYEQYF	TGCGCCAGCAGCACAGGACAGGGAGGCTACGAGCAGTACTTC
NA	TRBV6-6	TRBD1	TRBJ1-1	CASSLLGTENTEAFF	TGTGCCAGCAGTTTATTAGGGACAGAGAACACTGAAGCTTTCTTT
NA	TRBV5-1	NA	TRBJ1-1	CASSLRTANTEAFF	TGCGCCAGCAGCTTACGGACAGCGAACACTGAAGCTTTCTTT
NA	TRBV19	TRBD1	TRBJ1-5	CASRIRDRDQPQHF	TGTGCCAGTCGAATCCGGGACAGGGATCAGCCCCAGCATTTT
NA	TRBV11-3	NA	TRBJ1-2	CASSSSHQLGGYTF	TGTGCCAGCAGCTCGTCTCACCAACTGGGAGGCTACACCTTC
NA	TRBV10-3	NA	TRBJ1-1	CATTFGRGQGYTEAFF	TGTGCCACCACCTTTGGTAGGGGCCAAGGTTACACTGAAGCTTTCTTT
NA	TRBV5-1	NA	TRBJ2-7	CASSLTKAANPYEQYF	TGCGCCAGCAGCTTGACCAAAGCGGCCAATCCCTACGAGCAGTACTTC
NA	TRBV4-3	NA	TRBJ2-7	CASSQMGSDYEQYF	TGCGCCAGCAGCCAAATGGGGTCAGACTACGAGCAGTACTTC
NA	TRBV6-5	TRBD2	TRBJ2-1	CASSYGLAGVNEQFF	TGTGCCAGCAGTTACGGCCTAGCGGGGGTGAATGAGCAGTTCTTC
once	TRBV29-1	NA	TRBJ2-3	CSVEEGWTDTQYF	TGCAGCGTTGAGGAGGGGTGGACAGATACGCAGTATTTT
NA	TRBV4-1	NA	TRBJ1-5	CASSQYGQPQHF	TGCGCCAGCAGCCAATATGGTCAGCCCCAGCATTTT
NA	TRBV20-1	NA	TRBJ1-4	CSARANEKLFF	TGCAGTGCTAGAGCTAACGAAAAACTGTTTTTT
NA	TRBV5-1	NA	TRBJ2-7	CASSLEGGYLYEQYF	TGCGCCAGCAGCTTGGAAGGGGGATACCTCTACGAGCAGTACTTC
NA	TRBV20-1	NA	TRBJ1-2	CSGAVYDGYTF	TGCAGTGGAGCAGTTTACGATGGCTACACCTTC
medium-sized	TRBV7-6	NA	TRBJ2-5	CASSLDMSDQETQYF	TGTGCCAGCAGCTTAGATATGTCAGACCAAGAGACCCAGTACTTC
once	TRBV7-2	NA	TRBJ1-1	CASSPSPRAGTEAFF	TGTGCCAGCAGCCCCTCCCCGAGGGCGGGCACTGAAGCTTTCTTT
NA	TRBV2	NA	TRBJ2-3	CASTYTTDTQYF	TGTGCCAGCACCTATACCACAGATACGCAGTATTTT
NA	TRBV10-2	TRBD1	TRBJ2-7	CASRGSEQYF	TGCGCCTCCAGGGGGAGCGAGCAGTACTTC
NA	TRBV30	NA	TRBJ1-1	CASPGGREAFF	TGTGCCTCACCCGGAGGGCGTGAAGCTTTCTTT
NA	TRBV19	NA	TRBJ1-1	CASRQVMNTEAFF	TGTGCCAGTAGACAGGTAATGAACACTGAAGCTTTCTTT
NA	TRBV4-1	TRBD1	TRBJ1-6	CASSPRTGADNSPLHF	TGCGCCAGCAGCCCCCGCACAGGGGCGGATAATTCACCCCTCCACTTT
NA	TRBV4-1	NA	TRBJ2-1	CASSQTDIDNEQFF	TGCGCCAGCAGCCAAACGGACATCGACAATGAGCAGTTCTTC
once	TRBV19	TRBD1	TRBJ1-2	CASRGQWPYGYTF	TGTGCCAGTAGGGGACAGTGGCCCTATGGCTACACCTTC
NA	TRBV5-1	NA	TRBJ2-7	CASSLGPRGISYEQYF	TGCGCCAGCAGCTTAGGACCGAGAGGGATCTCCTACGAGCAGTACTTC
NA	TRBV4-1	NA	TRBJ1-2	CASSPLRGANYGYTF	TGCGCCAGCAGCCCCCTGCGGGGCGCTAACTATGGCTACACCTTC
NA	TRBV14	NA	TRBJ1-1	CASSPRGMNTEAFF	TGTGCCAGCAGCCCCCGAGGGATGAACACTGAAGCTTTCTTT
NA	TRBV9	NA	TRBJ2-4	CASSGDPGEAKAKNIQYF	TGTGCCAGCAGCGGGGACCCCGGGGAGGCTAAAGCCAAAAACATTCAGTACTTC
NA	TRBV6-1	NA	TRBJ1-2	CASREPLYGYTF	TGTGCCAGCAGAGAGCCTCTCTATGGCTACACCTTC
NA	TRBV6-5	TRBD1	TRBJ2-5	CASSYSETGGETQYF	TGTGCCAGCAGTTACTCCGAGACAGGGGGGGAGACCCAGTACTTC
few	TRBV12-5	NA	TRBJ2-3	CASGSGQNTDTQYF	TGTGCTAGTGGTTCCGGACAGAACACAGATACGCAGTATTTT
NA	TRBV4-2	NA	TRBJ2-7	CASSPRRSYEQYF	TGTGCCAGCAGCCCCCGTCGGTCCTACGAGCAGTACTTC
NA	TRBV2	NA	TRBJ2-1	CASRRLDRSYNEQFF	TGTGCCAGCAGGCGACTGGATCGCTCCTACAATGAGCAGTTCTTC
NA	TRBV2	NA	TRBJ1-5	CASSESRVGDQPQHF	TGTGCCAGCAGTGAGTCCAGGGTAGGGGATCAGCCCCAGCATTTT
once	TRBV27	NA	TRBJ1-5	CASSLFGGGNQPQHF	TGTGCCAGCAGTTTATTTGGGGGGGGCAATCAGCCCCAGCATTTT
NA	TRBV27	TRBD1	TRBJ1-1	CASSPPDRVDTEAFF	TGTGCCAGCAGTCCCCCGGACAGGGTTGACACTGAAGCTTTCTTT
NA	TRBV10-1	TRBD1	TRBJ2-7	CASSTTGEEEQYF	TGCGCCAGCAGTACGACAGGGGAAGAGGAGCAGTACTTC
NA	TRBV9	TRBD1	TRBJ1-1	CASSDDRVSTEAFF	TGTGCCAGCAGCGACGACAGGGTTAGCACTGAAGCTTTCTTT
once	TRBV4-2	NA	TRBJ1-1	CASSPGQRNTEAFF	TGTGCCAGCAGCCCAGGACAGAGGAACACTGAAGCTTTCTTT
NA	TRBV5-4	TRBD2	TRBJ2-2	CASSLGLAGGIGGELFF	TGTGCCAGCAGCTTGGGACTAGCGGGGGGTATCGGCGGGGAGCTGTTTTTT
NA	TRBV25-1	NA	TRBJ2-7	CASSDTGRTYYEQYF	TGTGCCAGCAGTGATACCGGGAGAACCTACTACGAGCAGTACTTC
NA	TRBV7-3	TRBD2	TRBJ2-5	CASSRGGQETQYF	TGTGCCAGCAGCCGGGGGGGCCAGGAGACCCAGTACTTC
NA	TRBV6-5	NA	TRBJ2-1	CASSRTEDEQFF	TGTGCCAGCAGTCGGACTGAGGATGAGCAGTTCTTC
once	TRBV19	NA	TRBJ1-2	CASSIREAGSYGYTF	TGTGCCAGTAGTATAAGAGAAGCAGGAAGCTATGGCTACACCTTC
few	TRBV7-2	NA	TRBJ2-2	CASSFDPASGELFF	TGTGCCAGCAGCTTCGACCCGGCGTCCGGGGAGCTGTTTTTT
once	TRBV18	TRBD1	TRBJ1-1	CASSAGGAEAFF	TGTGCCAGCTCAGCAGGGGGGGCTGAAGCTTTCTTT
NA	TRBV29-1	NA	TRBJ2-7	CSVAPRGAPTDEQYF	TGCAGCGTTGCCCCAAGAGGGGCCCCTACGGACGAGCAGTACTTC
NA	TRBV30	NA	TRBJ1-2	CAWSGTVRYGYTF	TGTGCCTGGAGTGGGACAGTGAGGTACGGCTACACCTTC
once	TRBV6-5	NA	TRBJ2-1	CASSYARGEQFF	TGTGCCAGCAGTTATGCCAGGGGTGAGCAGTTCTTC
few	TRBV2	NA	TRBJ1-1	CASSAGVGITEAFF	TGTGCCAGCAGCGCGGGGGTTGGGATCACTGAAGCTTTCTTT
NA	TRBV9	TRBD1	TRBJ2-1	CASSVVGQGGYNEQFF	TGTGCCAGCAGCGTAGTGGGACAGGGAGGGTACAATGAGCAGTTCTTC
NA	TRBV30	TRBD1	TRBJ1-4	CAWNPNIRGRVTNEKLFF	TGTGCCTGGAACCCAAATATCAGGGGGAGGGTGACTAATGAAAAACTGTTTTTT
NA	TRBV5-1	TRBD1	TRBJ2-7	CASSLGGQGSRNEQYF	TGCGCCAGCAGCTTGGGGGGACAGGGGTCGAGGAACGAGCAGTACTTC
once	TRBV9	NA	TRBJ1-1	CASSVGVTTEAFF	TGTGCCAGCAGCGTAGGAGTGACCACTGAAGCTTTCTTT
NA	TRBV6-5	NA	TRBJ1-2	CASSRGQDGYTF	TGTGCCAGCAGTCGAGGGCAGGACGGCTACACCTTC